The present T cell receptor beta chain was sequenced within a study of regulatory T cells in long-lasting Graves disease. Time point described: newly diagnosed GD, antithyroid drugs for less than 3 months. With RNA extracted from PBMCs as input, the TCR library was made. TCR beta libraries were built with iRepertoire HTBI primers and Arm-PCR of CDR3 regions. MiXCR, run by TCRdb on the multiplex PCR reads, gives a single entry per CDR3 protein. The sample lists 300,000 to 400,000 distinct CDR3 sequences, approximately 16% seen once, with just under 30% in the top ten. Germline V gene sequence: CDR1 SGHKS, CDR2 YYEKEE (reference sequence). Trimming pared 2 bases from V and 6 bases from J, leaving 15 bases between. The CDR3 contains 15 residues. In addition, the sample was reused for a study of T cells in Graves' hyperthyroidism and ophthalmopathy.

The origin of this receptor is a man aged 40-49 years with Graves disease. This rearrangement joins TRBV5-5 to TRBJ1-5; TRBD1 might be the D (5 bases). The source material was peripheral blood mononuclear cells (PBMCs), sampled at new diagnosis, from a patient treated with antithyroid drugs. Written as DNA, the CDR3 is TGTGCCAGCAGCTTATCGCGGGGCGGGGTTCAGCCCCAGCATTTT. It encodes CASSLSRGGVQPQHF.